This T cell receptor (beta chain) is from a study of blood T cell repertoires in COVID-19. Recovered Cohort 3 donors showed two negative PCRs, clearance, or symptom resolution. Original analysis: The assay estimated nucleated cells by amplifying reference gene primers. Method: immunoSEQ multiplex PCR; TCRdb's copy keeps in-frame clones and lacks some. That table furnishes V, J and clone size, whereas the DNA furnished D and trimming. The data hold roughly 450,000 clones, with 90% observed a single time. The sequenced material came from PBMCs or T cells enriched from blood (not recorded which). The receptor comes from a man between 18 and 35 years old who had recovered from COVID-19.

CDR3 sequence reads: CASSKRQRLNTEAFF. For the CDR3, the DNA is TGTGCCAGTAGTAAAAGACAGAGGCTGAACACTGAAGCTTTCTTT. This sequence joins TRBV19 and TRBJ1-1, with TRBD1 as a possible D gene (5 bases). The CDR3 has 15 amino acids. V was pared by 4 bases and J by 0 bases, with 12 bases between. Per the germline V gene, CDR1 is LNHDA and CDR2 is SQIVND (reference sequence).